A single count supports the clone carrying this T cell receptor beta chain. This record belongs to a study of blood T cell repertoires in COVID-19. Whole-study context: Acute-phase and convalescent COVID-19 samples originated in the United States, Italy and Spain. The analysed material was cDNA or gDNA that came from T cells, B-cell-depleted T cells, or PBMCs.

Clones were sequenced by immunoSEQ multiplex PCR, and TCRdb holds only the in-frame ones, with some missing. The table lists hundreds of thousands of clones, 88% of them singletons, with 2% to 2.5% in the top ten. Germline V lookup: CDR1 MDHEN, CDR2 SYDVKM. After removal of 3 bases from V and 4 bases from J, the junction contained 0 bases not matched to a gene. The CDR3 consists of 16 residues. Sequenced: PBMCs or T cells enriched from blood (not recorded which). This chain links TRBV28 with TRBJ2-1; 16 nucleotides agree with TRBD2. This TCR was recovered from a woman in her sixties or seventies in a cohort exposed to, infected with or recovered from COVID-19 (not recorded which). The CDR3 coding sequence is TGTGCCAGCAGTTTGGGACTAGCGGGAGGGTACAATGAGCAGTTCTTC. Its translation is CASSLGLAGGYNEQFF.